This T cell receptor beta chain was retrieved from a study of cytotoxic CD8 clonotypes in ibrutinib-treated CLL. The CDR3 contains 16 residues. V lost 4 bases, J lost 7 bases, and 17 bases lay in between. From germline, CDR1 is LNHDA and CDR2 SQIVND (reference sequence). Assay used: immunoSEQ multiplex PCR; TCRdb lists only in-frame clones, some missing. The table records 11,000 or so clones, approximately 81% of them present only once. This clone has a single count. The sequences come from PBMCs, collected at disease progression, from a patient treated with ibrutinib. This sequence joins TRBV19 and TRBJ1-6; unclear D gene. The origin of this receptor is a human donor with chronic lymphocytic leukemia. The CDR3 is CASSTGAPAANSPLHF. CDR3 bases: TGTGCCAGTAGTACCGGAGCTCCTGCCGCGAATTCACCCCTCCACTTT.